One and the same sample provided the 29 T cell receptor beta chains below, sequenced in a study of T cells in Graves' hyperthyroidism and ophthalmopathy. Amplification of TCR beta CDR3 regions used RNA as the template. TCR CDR3 underwent first-round RT-PCR with the HTBI primer set. TCRdb used MiXCR to reprocess the multiplex PCR reads, holding one entry per CDR3 protein. The sample lists about 640,000 distinct CDR3 sequences, about 20% occurring once. The sequencing input was blood. Receptor source: a man aged 30 to 45 with Graves' ophthalmopathy.

This rearrangement joins TRBV20-1 to TRBJ2-1; 9 bases are a match to TRBD2. The V and J ends lost 3 bases and 6 bases, in that order; junction bases with no gene match: 6. Germline-derived CDR1 and CDR2 are DFQATT and SNEGSKA (reference sequence). This CDR3 is built from 14 residues. In DNA, the CDR3 is TGCAGTGCTAGTAGCGGGAGAATCCCCAATGAGCAGTTCTTC. Amino acid sequence: CSASSGRIPNEQFF.

The chain couples TRBV11-2 to TRBJ2-2, with 8 positions matching TRBD2. The CDR3 runs 16 residues. The trim removed 11 bases at V and 5 bases at J, leaving 16 bases unmatched. CDR1 is SGHAT and CDR2 is FQNNGV in the germline V gene. The CDR3 spells CASSTRGGRFTGELFF. The CDR3 DNA is TGTGCCTCCTCTACCCGGGGCGGGAGGTTTACCGGGGAGCTGTTTTTT.

This clonotype has more than one count but fewer than ten. The rearrangement joins TRBV27 to TRBJ2-7, with D possibly TRBD2 on 6 matching bases. Trimming took 8 bases from V and 0 from J, leaving 17 bases between them. CDR1 is MNHEY and CDR2 is SMNVEV in the germline V gene (reference sequence). CDR3 length equals 15 residues. This chain's CDR3 is CASAPWEESSYEQYF. The CDR3 DNA follows: TGTGCCAGCGCCCCGTGGGAGGAAAGCTCCTACGAGCAGTACTTC.

In its sample, this clonotype was seen many times. The chain couples TRBV11-2 to TRBJ2-1; D possibly uses TRBD1 or TRBD2 (5 bases each). The CDR3 is 15 residues long. With 1 base removed from V and 0 bases from J, the gap between germline ends came to 7 bases. Looked up from germline, CDR1 is SGHAT and CDR2 is FQNNGV. CDR3 nucleotide sequence: TGTGCCAGCAGCTTAGGAGGGACCTCCTACAATGAGCAGTTCTTC. Its translation is CASSLGGTSYNEQFF.

This clonotype appeared many times. V usage is TRBV11-2 and J usage is TRBJ2-5, with 14 bases aligning to TRBD2. Germline values: CDR1 SGHAT, CDR2 FQNNGV. The CDR3 consists of 17 residues. V trimming: 2 bases; J trimming: 4 bases; junction bases outside the gene matches: 6. For the CDR3, the DNA is TGTGCCAGCAGCTTAAGACTAGCGGGAGGGCCGGGAGAGACCCAGTACTTC. Translating it yields CASSLRLAGGPGETQYF.

In its sample, this clonotype was seen many times. Germline and junction disagree at one end, which may indicate a read error. The chain combines TRBV7-9 with TRBJ2-5; TRBD2 agrees at 8 bases. The CDR3 is made up of 15 amino acids. Germline assignment: CDR1 SEHNR and CDR2 FQNEAQ (reference sequence). The CDR3, as DNA: TGTGCCAGCAGCCTAGCAGCGGGAGCGGGGGAGACCCAGTACTTC. Translated, it gives CASSLAAGAGETQYF.

The genes are TRBV9 and TRBJ2-2, with 10 bases identical to TRBD1. V shed 4 bases, J shed 3 bases, and the junction held 6 bases outside the gene matches. CDR1 is SGDLS, CDR2 YYNGEE, per germline. The CDR3 length is 16 residues. CDR3 nucleotides: TGTGCCAGCAGCTCAAAGACAGGGGGCCACACCGGGGAGCTGTTTTTT. Its translation: CASSSKTGGHTGELFF. Full variable domain (rest looked up from reference TRBV9 and TRBJ2-2): DSGVTQTPKHLITATGQRVTLRCSPRSGDLSVYWYQQSLDQGLQFLIQYYNGEERAKGNILERFSAQQFPDLHSELNLSSLELGDSALYFCASSSKTGGHTGELFFGEGSRLTVL.

The chain is built from TRBV2 and TRBJ2-2, with D perhaps TRBD2 (6 bases). With 8 bases removed from V and 0 bases from J, the gap between germline ends came to 13 bases. The length of the CDR3 is 15 residues. Germline V gene lookup returns CDR1 SNHLY and CDR2 FYNNEI. The CDR3 DNA reads TGTGCCAGCCTCGGCGGCGGGGCGAACACCGGGGAGCTGTTTTTT. It yields the protein CASLGGGANTGELFF.

V is TRBV7-2 and J is TRBJ2-3, with D uncertain. CDR1 SGHTA and CDR2 FQGNSA come from the germline V gene. The CDR3 is made up of 14 amino acids. V lost 4 bases to trimming and J lost 3 bases, with 11 bases between them. CDR3 sequence: CASSSYTRTDTQYF. CDR3 DNA: TGTGCCAGCAGCTCATATACCCGAACAGATACGCAGTATTTT.

The J gene is TRBJ2-7, the V gene TRBV6-4; no reliable D call. CDR3 length: 14 amino acids. CDR1 is MRHNA, CDR2 SNTAGT, per germline. Deletions cut 8 bases from V and 4 bases from J, with 18 bases between. The CDR3 spells CASHPTDETYEQYF. In DNA form, the CDR3 reads TGTGCCAGCCACCCCACGGACGAAACGTACGAGCAGTACTTC.

This clonotype was seen a handful of times. V usage is TRBV4-1 and J usage is TRBJ2-2; D is perhaps TRBD2 (6 bases). Germline assignment: CDR1 MGHRA and CDR2 YSYEKL. The length of the CDR3 is 16 residues. V lost 4 bases and J lost 12, with 24 bases in between. CDR3 DNA: TGCGCCAGCAGCCCCCTAGGGGATAGCGGTACCACGAAGCTGTTTTTT. Residues: CASSPLGDSGTTKLFF.

The chain couples TRBV27 to TRBJ2-3; TRBD2 matches at 13 bases. The CDR3 has 18 amino acids. Germline CDR1 reads MNHEY; CDR2 reads SMNVEV (reference sequence). With 3 bases clipped from V and 2 bases from J, the junction kept 8 bases outside the gene matches. CDR3 nucleotide sequence: TGTGCCAGCAGTTTCGCCCCGGGACTAGCGGGACACACAGATACGCAGTATTTT. Translated, it gives CASSFAPGLAGHTDTQYF.

This clonotype was seen at least ten times. The CDR3 here is CASSLSTWYLGEQYF. CDR3 sequence (DNA): TGTGCCAGCAGCTTATCTACGTGGTATCTCGGCGAGCAGTACTTC. The chain uses TRBV11-1 and TRBJ2-7; D is ambiguous. The germline V gene encodes CDR1 SGHAT and CDR2 FQDESV (reference sequence). The CDR3 has 15 amino acids. V lost 2 bases and J 6 bases, leaving 17 bases between the germline ends. Full variable domain (rest looked up from reference TRBV11-1 and TRBJ2-7): EAEVAQSPRYKITEKSQAVAFWCDPISGHATLYWYRQILGQGPELLVQFQDESVVDDSQLPKDRFSAERLKGVDSTLKIQPAELGDSAMYLCASSLSTWYLGEQYFGPGTRLTVT.

The DNA for the CDR3 is TGTGCCAGCAGTTTTTCCAGGCACACCTACGAGCAGTACTTC. Translation gives CASSFSRHTYEQYF. The V gene is TRBV28, the J gene TRBJ2-7; D not resolved. V was trimmed by 3 bases and J by 2 bases, leaving 11 bases between them. CDR1 is MDHEN, CDR2 SYDVKM, per germline. The CDR3 is 14 amino acids.

The J gene is TRBJ2-1, the V gene TRBV11-1; tentative D call: TRBD2 (5 bases). This CDR3 region has 16 residues. Germline-derived CDR1 and CDR2 are SGHAT and FQDESV (reference sequence). V was shortened by 2 bases and J by 4 bases, with 15 bases between the two germline ends. DNA of the CDR3: TGTGCCAGCAGCTTACGGTCGAGCGGAGCATACAATGAGCAGTTCTTC. Its protein is CASSLRSSGAYNEQFF.

This clonotype was detected many times. This chain connects TRBV6-1 to TRBJ1-2; D remains ambiguous. V lost 1 base and J lost 1, with 4 bases in between. The V gene's germline CDR1 is MNHNS and CDR2 SASEGT. The CDR3 contains 13 residues. CDR3 loop: CASSEGFNYGYTF. In nucleotides, the CDR3 is TGTGCCAGCAGTGAAGGCTTTAACTATGGCTACACCTTC.

The sample holds many counts of this clonotype. This chain links TRBV3-1 with TRBJ2-5; TRBD1 matches 8 bases. J was trimmed by 3 bases and V by 3 bases; bases with no gene match: 9. The germline V gene has CDR1 LGHDT and CDR2 YNNKEL (reference sequence). CDR3 length: 16 residues. This CDR3 reads CASSQHRGQGEETQYF. The CDR3 DNA sequence: TGTGCCAGCAGCCAGCATCGTGGACAGGGAGAAGAGACCCAGTACTTC.

The V call is TRBV5-1, the J call TRBJ2-7, with 7 bases that match TRBD2. Germline V gene lookup returns CDR1 SGHRS and CDR2 YFSETQ. The length of the CDR3 is 10 residues. V trimming: 6 bases; J trimming: 7 bases; junction bases outside the gene matches: 1. The CDR3 protein is CASKRGEQYF. DNA for the CDR3: TGCGCCAGCAAGCGGGGAGAGCAGTACTTC.

This clonotype was counted between two and nine times. The chain links TRBV19 to TRBJ2-1; D gene uncertain. Germline V gives CDR1 LNHDA, CDR2 SQIVND (reference sequence). V was clipped by 3 bases and J by 7 bases, with 10 bases between them. CDR3 length: 13 residues. CDR3 coding DNA: TGTGCCAGTAGTATCTCACTCCCGAATGAGCAGTTCTTC. Protein sequence: CASSISLPNEQFF.

This clonotype appeared many times. The chain recombines TRBV7-8 with TRBJ2-5; no clear D. Trimming took 2 bases from V and 0 from J, leaving 7 bases between them. The CDR3 sequence is 14 residues long. Germline lookup yields CDR1 SGHVS and CDR2 FQNEAQ. DNA of the CDR3: TGTGCCAGCAGCTTACGACGGTACCAAGAGACCCAGTACTTC. It translates to CASSLRRYQETQYF. The whole variable domain, filled in from reference TRBV7-8 and TRBJ2-5, reads GAGVSQSPRYKVAKRGQDVALRCDPISGHVSLFWYQQALGQGPEFLTYFQNEAQLDKSGLPSDRFFAERPEGSVSTLKIQRTQQEDSAVYLCASSLRRYQETQYFGPGTRLLVL.

The sample holds a few counts of this clonotype. This chain joins TRBV6-4 and TRBJ2-3; 8 bases agree with TRBD1. CDR1 is MRHNA and CDR2 is SNTAGT in the germline V gene. The CDR3 spans 15 residues. The trim removed 5 bases at V and 0 bases at J, leaving 4 bases unmatched. CDR3 nucleotides: TGTGCCAGCAGTTTACAGGGGGGAAGCACAGATACGCAGTATTTT. Translation gives CASSLQGGSTDTQYF.

This chain connects TRBV11-2 to TRBJ2-7, with D possibly called TRBD1 or TRBD2 (7 bases each). The CDR3 has 18 residues. Germline CDR1 SGHAT, CDR2 FQNNGV. V dropped 4 bases and J dropped 6 bases, with 28 bases sitting between them. CDR3 loop: CASSSRGGRDSKRGEQYF. The CDR3, as DNA: TGTGCCAGCAGCTCCCGGGGAGGGCGGGACAGCAAGCGGGGCGAGCAGTACTTC. The full variable domain, in which reference TRBV11-2 and TRBJ2-7 provide the parts outside the CDR3, is EAGVAQSPRYKIIEKRQSVAFWCNPISGHATLYWYQQILGQGPKLLIQFQNNGVVDDSQLPKDRFSAERLKGVDSTLKIQPAKLEDSAVYLCASSSRGGRDSKRGEQYFGPGTRLTVT.

This clonotype was counted a few times. J is TRBJ2-7 and V is TRBV11-2; 11 bases are shared with TRBD1. The CDR3 is made up of 16 amino acids. Trimming cost V 4 bases and J 7 bases; bases outside gene matches: 12. Germline CDR1 is SGHAT and CDR2 is FQNNGV. The CDR3 loop reads CASSSQYRTGGREQYF. CDR3 in DNA: TGTGCCAGCAGCTCCCAATACCGGACAGGGGGCAGGGAGCAGTACTTC. The full variable domain, rest sourced from reference TRBV11-2 and TRBJ2-7, is EAGVAQSPRYKIIEKRQSVAFWCNPISGHATLYWYQQILGQGPKLLIQFQNNGVVDDSQLPKDRFSAERLKGVDSTLKIQPAKLEDSAVYLCASSSQYRTGGREQYFGPGTRLTVT.

This clonotype was counted ten times or more. The chain is built from TRBV3-1 and TRBJ1-1; D might be TRBD1 (6 bases). V lost 3 bases to trimming and J lost 1 base, with 9 bases between them. This CDR3 contains 14 residues. Germline-derived CDR1 and CDR2 are LGHDT and YNNKEL (reference sequence). CDR3 coding DNA: TGTGCCAGCAGCCAGACGACAGGGAACACTGAAGCTTTCTTT. It yields the protein CASSQTTGNTEAFF.

In regard to this clonotype: This could be a read error, since a much larger clone is one nucleotide away. The J gene is TRBJ2-1, the V gene TRBV28, with TRBD1 matching 7 bases. This CDR3 is built from 17 residues. V was pared by 4 bases and J by 7 bases, with 16 bases of the junction left unmatched. CDR1 is MDHEN and CDR2 is SYDVKM in the germline V gene. CDR3 protein: CASSWTGGRNIVNEQFF. Written as DNA, the CDR3 is TGTGCCAGCAGTTGGACAGGCGGCCGCAATATCGTTAATGAGCAGTTCTTC.

This clonotype was counted between two and nine times. V is TRBV7-9 and J is TRBJ1-2, with TRBD1 matching 9 bases. In germline, CDR1 is SEHNR, CDR2 FQNEAQ (reference sequence). This CDR3 is built from 14 residues. The V and J ends lost 11 bases and 7 bases, in that order; junction bases with no gene match: 14. The CDR3 bases are TGTGCCCTCTCCGGGACAGGGCTCGATCTTGGCTACACCTTC. Translating it yields CALSGTGLDLGYTF.

The sample holds a few counts of this clonotype. The V and J genes are TRBV12-3 or TRBV12-4 and TRBJ2-1; D tentatively reads TRBD1 or TRBD2 (5 bases each). V lost 1 base and J lost 5, with 15 bases in between. This CDR3 is 16 amino acids long. CDR3 region: CASSLVDRGGNNEQFF. The DNA for the CDR3 is TGTGCCAGCAGTTTAGTTGATCGTGGGGGAAACAATGAGCAGTTCTTC.

On this clonotype itself: Germline is not matched at one junction end, which may reflect a read error. V gene TRBV2 combines with J gene TRBJ1-5; no reliable D call. The CDR3 extends over 12 amino acids. The germline V gene encodes CDR1 SNHLY and CDR2 FYNNEI. Written as DNA, the CDR3 is TGTGCCAGCAAGTCCCCAAATCAGTCCCAGCATTTT. Translation: CASKSPNQSQHF.

This clonotype was recorded many times. The rearrangement joins TRBV29-1 to TRBJ2-7; D is possibly TRBD1 (5 bases). The V gene lost 4 bases and the J gene lost 0 bases, with 10 bases spanning the gap. The germline CDR1 and CDR2 sequences are SQVTM and ANQGSEA. This CDR3 has 13 residues. For the CDR3, the DNA is TGCAGCGTTGGCAGGGTCAGCTCCTACGAGCAGTACTTC. Protein: CSVGRVSSYEQYF.